What follows are 30 T cell receptor beta chains derived from one specimen sequenced in a study of shared clonotypes between healthy human individuals. Repertoires were generated with immunoSEQ multiplex PCR, while TCRdb's copy carries only in-frame clones and drops some. The data contain approximately 100,000 clones, about two thirds of them singletons. Material for sequencing was memory CD8+ T cells sorted from blood. Subset given: CD45RO+ cells pooled with CCR7-negative TemRA cells. These receptors were taken from a man aged 30-40 years in good health.

The CDR3 DNA reads as TGCGCCAGCAGCGACCTATATGGTCAAGGAGAGACCCAGTACTTC. Amino acids: CASSDLYGQGETQYF. The V gene is TRBV5-1, the J gene TRBJ2-5; D gene ambiguous. CDR1 and CDR2 (germline): SGHRS, YFSETQ. This CDR3 comprises 15 residues. V gave up 4 bases and J gave up 4 bases, with 17 bases separating them.

A few counts support this clone. The chain carries TRBV25-1 and TRBJ2-1; maybe TRBD2 (5 bases). The germline V gene has CDR1 MGHDK and CDR2 SYGVNS. Trimming stripped 7 bases from V and 6 bases from J, with 7 bases between. The CDR3 is 11 residues long. Here the CDR3 DNA reads TGTGCCAGCACGGGGTCCAATGAGCAGTTCTTC. Translating gives CASTGSNEQFF. Supplemented by reference TRBV25-1 and TRBJ2-1, the full variable domain reads EADIYQTPRYLVIGTGKKITLECSQTMGHDKMYWYQQDPGMELHLIHYSYGVNSTEKGDLSSESTVSRIRTEHFPLTLESARPSHTSQYLCASTGSNEQFFGPGTRLTVL.

V is TRBV11-2 and J is TRBJ2-5; D call uncertain. Germline CDR1 and CDR2: SGHAT and FQNNGV. V lost 1 base, J lost 1 base, and 4 bases lay in between. This CDR3 comprises 13 residues. The CDR3, as DNA: TGTGCCAGCAGCTTAGGGGGCCAAGAGACCCAGTACTTC. The encoded protein is CASSLGGQETQYF. Full variable domain (outside the CDR3, taken from reference TRBV11-2 and TRBJ2-5): EAGVAQSPRYKIIEKRQSVAFWCNPISGHATLYWYQQILGQGPKLLIQFQNNGVVDDSQLPKDRFSAERLKGVDSTLKIQPAKLEDSAVYLCASSLGGQETQYFGPGTRLLVL.

The CDR3 DNA is TGCGCCAGCAGCCACAGACAGGACACTGAAGCTTTCTTT. As protein: CASSHRQDTEAFF. The chain carries TRBV4-1 and TRBJ1-1; D is perhaps TRBD1 (6 bases). This CDR3 is built from 13 residues. Trimming removed 3 bases at V and 3 bases at J, with 8 bases between. From germline, CDR1 is MGHRA and CDR2 YSYEKL.

The V call is TRBV9, the J call TRBJ2-5; D is undetermined. Trimming removed 3 bases at V and 4 bases at J, with 10 bases between. This CDR3 contains 13 residues. Germline CDR1 is SGDLS and CDR2 is YYNGEE. This CDR3 is CASSAPGIETQYF. The CDR3 DNA reads as TGTGCCAGCAGCGCTCCCGGCATAGAGACCCAGTACTTC.

The rearrangement uses TRBV9 and TRBJ1-2, with 10 bases aligning to TRBD1. This CDR3 region has 17 residues. Germline CDR1 reads SGDLS; CDR2 reads YYNGEE. The V and J ends lost 0 bases and 1 base, in that order; junction bases with no gene match: 6. The CDR3: CASSVEGTGAYNYGYTF. The CDR3 region has the DNA TGTGCCAGCAGCGTAGAAGGGACAGGGGCCTATAACTATGGCTACACCTTC.

The rearrangement joins TRBV7-2 to TRBJ2-3; 7 nucleotides align to TRBD2. Germline trimming cut 1 base from V and 3 bases from J; bases unmatched to any gene: 13. The germline gives CDR1 SGHTA, CDR2 FQGNSA. CDR3 length: 18 amino acids. As DNA, the CDR3 is TGTGCCAGCAGCTTAGATTTTGACGGGCGGGGGTTGACAGATACGCAGTATTTT. Protein: CASSLDFDGRGLTDTQYF. Combining the CDR3 with reference TRBV7-2 and TRBJ2-3 gives the whole variable domain GAGVSQSPSNKVTEKGKDVELRCDPISGHTALYWYRQSLGQGLEFLIYFQGNSAPDKSGLPSDRFSAERTGGSVSTLTIQRTQQEDSAVYLCASSLDFDGRGLTDTQYFGPGTRLTVL.

The chain employs TRBV29-1 and TRBJ2-3; possible D gene TRBD2, 5 bases. This CDR3 is 12 amino acids long. Trimming removed 3 bases from V and 6 bases from J, with 10 bases in between. Germline V gene sequence: CDR1 SQVTM, CDR2 ANQGSEA. In DNA, the CDR3 is TGCAGCGTTGATGGCGGGCTCGATACGCAGTATTTT. Its protein is CSVDGGLDTQYF.

The chain links TRBV7-9 to TRBJ2-7; no reliable D call. This CDR3 region has 11 residues. Trimming left V 6 bases short and J 6 bases short, with 9 bases between. Germline V gives CDR1 SEHNR, CDR2 FQNEAQ (reference sequence). CDR3 bases: TGTGCCAGCAGGGTGGGTGTCGAGCAGTACTTC. Amino acids: CASRVGVEQYF.

This clone was picked up a small number of times. The V call is TRBV2, the J call TRBJ2-3, with D unclear. The CDR3 spans 11 residues. V was shortened by 10 bases and J by 4 bases, with 9 bases between the two germline ends. Germline loops: CDR1 SNHLY, CDR2 FYNNEI. CDR3 residues: CAILRPDTQYF. DNA of the CDR3: TGTGCCATTCTCAGGCCAGATACGCAGTATTTT.

The chain employs TRBV7-8 and TRBJ1-2; the match to TRBD1 covers 8 bases. The V gene's germline CDR1 is SGHVS and CDR2 FQNEAQ. This CDR3 spans 15 amino acids. J gave up 7 bases and V 1 base, and 8 bases lay outside the gene matches. CDR3 sequence: CASSLGRTGLSGYTF. The CDR3 DNA reads as TGTGCCAGCAGCTTAGGAAGGACAGGGTTGAGTGGCTACACCTTC.

The V call is TRBV18, the J call TRBJ2-5, with D hard to call. The ends were cut back, 3 bases at V and 10 bases at J, with 12 bases in the middle. Germline V lookup: CDR1 KGHSH, CDR2 LQKENI. This CDR3 comprises 12 residues. CDR3 region: CASSPPGQVQYF. The CDR3, as DNA: TGTGCCAGCTCACCGCCCGGCCAGGTCCAGTACTTC. Together with reference TRBV18 and TRBJ2-5, the CDR3 gives the full variable domain: NAGVMQNPRHLVRRRGQEARLRCSPMKGHSHVYWYRQLPEEGLKFMVYLQKENIIDESGMPKERFSAEFPKEGPSILRIQQVVRGDSAAYFCASSPPGQVQYFGPGTRLLVL.

The V gene is TRBV15, the J gene TRBJ2-1; 10 nucleotides agree with TRBD2. Germline values: CDR1 LNHNV, CDR2 YYDKDF (reference sequence). The ends lost 1 base at V and 2 bases at J; junction bases unmatched: 14. CDR3 length: 20 amino acids. The chain's CDR3 is CATSRVAGRDSGRAYNEQFF. The DNA for the CDR3 is TGTGCCACCAGCAGAGTCGCGGGCAGAGACAGCGGGAGGGCCTACAATGAGCAGTTCTTC.

The rearrangement joins TRBV27 to TRBJ2-7, with D possibly being TRBD1 or TRBD2 (5 bases each). The CDR3 is made up of 13 amino acids. Germline CDR1 MNHEY, CDR2 SMNVEV (reference sequence). Trimming shortened V by 5 bases and J by 5 bases, and 13 bases separated the two germline ends. The CDR3 DNA follows: TGTGCCAGCAGTCCCACCCGGGGCCACGAGCAGTACTTC. It codes for CASSPTRGHEQYF.

Turning to this clone: Other nucleotide sequences from this sample produce the same CDR3. The chain employs TRBV29-1 and TRBJ2-7; a weak D match, TRBD2 (6 bases). The germline V and J ends were trimmed by 4 bases and 0 bases, with 7 bases remaining between them. The CDR3 covers 12 residues. Germline CDR1 reads SQVTM; CDR2 reads ANQGSEA. As DNA, the CDR3 is TGCAGCGTTGGGGGAGGCTCCTACGAGCAGTACTTC. Amino acid sequence: CSVGGGSYEQYF.

The CDR3 here is CAWMPGLEQFF. The CDR3 coding sequence is TGTGCCTGGATGCCTGGGTTAGAGCAGTTCTTC. V gene TRBV30 combines with J gene TRBJ2-1; D unresolved. Trimming cost V 4 bases and J 10 bases, with 11 bases left between them. The CDR3 is 11 amino acids. Germline V gene data show CDR1 as GTSNPN and CDR2 as SVGIG (reference sequence).

The chain links TRBV28 to TRBJ1-2, with D perhaps matching TRBD1 (5 bases). The CDR3 has 16 amino acids. Germline V gene lookup returns CDR1 MDHEN and CDR2 SYDVKM. V lost 3 bases, J lost 5 bases, and 19 bases lay in between. CDR3 sequence (DNA): TGTGCCAGCAGTTTGAGCGGGGGTTGGCAAGGGTATGGCTACACCTTC. It translates to CASSLSGGWQGYGYTF.

The chain carries TRBV28 and TRBJ2-5; D unresolved. The CDR3 has 14 residues. Trimming cost V 6 bases and J 2 bases, with 13 bases left between them. CDR1 and CDR2 (germline): MDHEN, SYDVKM. The CDR3 bases are TGTGCCAGCAGCCCCCGGGTGGGGCAAGAGACCCAGTACTTC. Translating it yields CASSPRVGQETQYF. Full variable domain (outside the CDR3, taken from reference TRBV28 and TRBJ2-5): DVKVTQSSRYLVKRTGEKVFLECVQDMDHENMFWYRQDPGLGLRLIYFSYDVKMKEKGDIPEGYSVSREKKERFSLILESASTNQTSMYLCASSPRVGQETQYFGPGTRLLVL.

V and J are TRBV4-2 and TRBJ2-1; 8 nucleotides agree with TRBD2. V shed 6 bases and J 13 bases; nucleotides not matched to a gene: 8. There are 12 residues in the CDR3. Per the germline V gene, CDR1 is LGHNA and CDR2 is YNFKEQ. The CDR3 reads CASSQEGTRQFF. In nucleotides, the CDR3 is TGTGCCAGCAGTCAGGAGGGGACTAGACAGTTCTTC.

As for this clone: With a much larger clone just one base away, this may be a read error. The rearrangement uses TRBV7-6 and TRBJ2-3, with 12 bases identical to TRBD2. This CDR3 contains 15 residues. The V gene's germline CDR1 is SGHVS and CDR2 FNYEAQ. The V gene end was trimmed by 1 base and the J gene end by 4 bases; junction bases not matched to a gene: 0. CDR3 sequence reads: CASSLGTSGADTQYF. CDR3 coding DNA: TGTGCCAGCAGCTTAGGGACTAGCGGGGCAGATACGCAGTATTTT.

The chain has TRBV5-4 and TRBJ2-7, with 11 bases that match TRBD2. Trimming cost V 4 bases and J 2 bases; bases outside gene matches: 5. Germline CDR1 is SGHNT and CDR2 is YYREEE (reference sequence). The CDR3 spans 15 residues. The CDR3 is CASSVGTSGPYEQYF. The CDR3 bases are TGTGCCAGCAGCGTAGGGACTAGCGGACCCTACGAGCAGTACTTC.

The chain couples TRBV6-5 to TRBJ2-5; no clear D. There are 15 residues in the CDR3. The ends were cut back, 4 bases at V and 2 bases at J, with 14 bases in the middle. Germline assignment: CDR1 MNHEY and CDR2 SVGAGI. The CDR3 region is CASSSTGPEQETQYF. The CDR3 region has the DNA TGTGCCAGCAGTTCCACGGGTCCGGAACAAGAGACCCAGTACTTC.

This clone was counted between two and nine times. The chain links TRBV4-1 to TRBJ2-7, with TRBD1 as a possible D gene (6 bases). The CDR3 loop spans 15 amino acids. V lost 2 bases to trimming and J lost 3 bases, with 14 bases between them. Germline lookup yields CDR1 MGHRA and CDR2 YSYEKL. In DNA form, the CDR3 reads TGCGCCAGCAGCCAACAGGACAGTTCCGGCTACGAGCAGTACTTC. This sequence encodes CASSQQDSSGYEQYF.

This rearrangement joins TRBV15 to TRBJ1-1, with 7 nucleotides matching TRBD1. Germline CDR1 is LNHNV and CDR2 is YYDKDF (reference sequence). The CDR3 contains 17 residues. V shed 5 bases, J shed 4 bases, and the junction held 16 bases outside the gene matches. The CDR3 loop is CATSGKRDQGVITEAFF. The CDR3 nucleotides are TGTGCCACCAGCGGCAAGAGGGATCAGGGGGTAATCACTGAAGCTTTCTTT.

The chain recombines TRBV4-1 with TRBJ2-5, with D hard to call. Germline CDR1 is MGHRA and CDR2 is YSYEKL. Between the trimmed V and J ends, which lost 1 base and 5 bases, there was a span of 14 bases. The CDR3 loop spans 15 amino acids. CDR3 nucleotides: TGCGCCAGCAGCCAAGTTAGTCTAGTGACGGAGACCCAGTACTTC. It is translated as CASSQVSLVTETQYF.

This chain links TRBV10-1 with TRBJ2-7, with D possibly called TRBD1 or TRBD2 (5 bases each). Germline values: CDR1 WNHNN, CDR2 SYGVQD (reference sequence). The CDR3 spans 14 residues. V dropped 6 bases and J dropped 5 bases, with 17 bases sitting between them. The DNA of the CDR3 is TGCGCCAGCAGCCGGGACGAGGTCATTAACGAGCAGTACTTC. Its protein product is CASSRDEVINEQYF.

The V and J genes are TRBV23-1 and TRBJ2-1, with TRBD1 matching 8 bases. TRBV23-1 is sorted into the ORF group, with uncertain function. After removal of 4 bases from V and 7 bases from J, the junction contained 12 bases not matched to a gene. The CDR3 has 16 residues. The CDR3 DNA reads as TGCGCCAGCAGTCTTCGGACAGGGTGCGGGATGAATGAGCAGTTCTTC. Translating it yields CASSLRTGCGMNEQFF.

This chain connects TRBV7-6 to TRBJ2-2; the D gene is possibly TRBD1 (6 bases). V was clipped by 6 bases and J by 4 bases, with 18 bases between them. Per germline, CDR1 SGHVS and CDR2 FNYEAQ. CDR3 length: 16 residues. The CDR3 bases are TGTGCCAGCAGGAACCCCAGCGAGGGGGTCACCGGGGAGCTGTTTTTT. Translation gives CASRNPSEGVTGELFF.

The V and J genes are TRBV7-3 and TRBJ1-1, with D hard to call. Germline assignment: CDR1 SGHTA and CDR2 FQGTGA. Between the trimmed V and J ends, which lost 4 bases and 6 bases, there was a span of 12 bases. The CDR3 totals 13 residues. The CDR3 loop reads CASSSLVGAEAFF. The CDR3 DNA reads as TGTGCCAGCAGCTCGTTAGTTGGCGCTGAAGCTTTCTTT.

The chain joins TRBV28 to TRBJ1-5, with no clear D. The germline V gene has CDR1 MDHEN and CDR2 SYDVKM. The CDR3 has 13 amino acids. V was cut by 8 bases and J by 7 bases, with 15 bases left in between. Here the CDR3 DNA reads TGTGCCAGCTGGAAGGAGACCTCCCAGCCCCAGCATTTT. Protein product: CASWKETSQPQHF.